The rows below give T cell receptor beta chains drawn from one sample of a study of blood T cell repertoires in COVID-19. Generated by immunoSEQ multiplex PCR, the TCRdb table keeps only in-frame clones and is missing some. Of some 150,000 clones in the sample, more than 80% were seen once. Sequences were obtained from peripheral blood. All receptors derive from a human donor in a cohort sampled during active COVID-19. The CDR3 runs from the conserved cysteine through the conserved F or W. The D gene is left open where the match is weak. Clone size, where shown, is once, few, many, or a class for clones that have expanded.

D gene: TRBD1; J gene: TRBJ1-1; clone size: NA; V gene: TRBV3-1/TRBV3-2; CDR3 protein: CASSRSRGYTEAFF; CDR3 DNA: TGTGCCAGCAGCCGAAGCAGGGGGTACACTGAAGCTTTCTTT
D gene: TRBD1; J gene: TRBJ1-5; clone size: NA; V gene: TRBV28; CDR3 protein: CASSLSGGQPQHF; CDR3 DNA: TGTGCCAGCAGTTTATCAGGGGGCCAGCCCCAGCATTTT
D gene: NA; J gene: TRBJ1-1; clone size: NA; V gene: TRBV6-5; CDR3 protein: CASSWEGTNTEAFF; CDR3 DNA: TGTGCCAGCAGTTGGGAGGGGACGAACACTGAAGCTTTCTTT
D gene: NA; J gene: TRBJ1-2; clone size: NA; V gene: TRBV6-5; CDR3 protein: CASTQLAGPGYTF; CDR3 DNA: TGTGCCAGCACACAGTTGGCAGGGCCTGGCTACACCTTC
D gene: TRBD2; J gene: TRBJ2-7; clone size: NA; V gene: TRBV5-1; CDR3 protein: CASSGGLAAGEQYF; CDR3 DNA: TGCGCCAGCAGCGGGGGACTAGCGGCCGGCGAGCAGTACTTC
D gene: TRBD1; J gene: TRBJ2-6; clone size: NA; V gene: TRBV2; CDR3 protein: CASSEYRGSGANVLTF; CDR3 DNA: TGTGCCAGCAGTGAATACAGGGGTTCGGGGGCCAACGTCCTGACTTTC
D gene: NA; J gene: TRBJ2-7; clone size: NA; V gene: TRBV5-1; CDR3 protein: CASSLKGDPYEQYF; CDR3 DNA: TGCGCCAGCAGCTTGAAGGGGGATCCCTACGAGCAGTACTTC
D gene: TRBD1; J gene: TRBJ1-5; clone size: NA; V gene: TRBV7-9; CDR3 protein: CASSLTGGSGQPQHF; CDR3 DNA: TGTGCCAGCAGCTTAACAGGGGGCAGCGGGCAGCCCCAGCATTTT
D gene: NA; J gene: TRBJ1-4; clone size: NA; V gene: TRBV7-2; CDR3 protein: CASSFSEDEKLFF; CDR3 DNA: TGTGCCAGCAGCTTCTCAGAAGATGAAAAACTGTTTTTT
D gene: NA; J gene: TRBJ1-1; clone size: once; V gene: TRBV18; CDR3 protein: CASSPLGPGTLGMNTEAFF; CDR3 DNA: TGTGCCAGCTCACCACTGGGCCCCGGGACATTGGGCATGAACACTGAAGCTTTCTTT
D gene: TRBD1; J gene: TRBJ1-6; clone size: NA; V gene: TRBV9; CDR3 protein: CASSTPRTGVNSPLHF; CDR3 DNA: TGTGCCAGCAGCACACCCCGGACAGGGGTGAATTCACCCCTCCACTTT
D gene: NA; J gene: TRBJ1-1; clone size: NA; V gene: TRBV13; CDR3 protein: CASSLALLGAGTEAFF; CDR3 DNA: TGTGCCAGCAGCTTAGCGTTGTTGGGGGCGGGCACTGAAGCTTTCTTT
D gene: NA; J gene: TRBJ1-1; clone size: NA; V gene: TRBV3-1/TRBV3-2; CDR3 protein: CASSQDHRGAEAFF; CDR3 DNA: TGTGCCAGCAGCCAAGATCACCGAGGCGCTGAAGCTTTCTTT
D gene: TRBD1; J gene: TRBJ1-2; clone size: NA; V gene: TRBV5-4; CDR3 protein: CASSAQGARSGYTF; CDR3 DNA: TGTGCCAGCAGCGCACAGGGGGCGCGGAGTGGCTACACCTTC
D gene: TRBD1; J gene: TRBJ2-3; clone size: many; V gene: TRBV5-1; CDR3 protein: CASSWGQETTQYF; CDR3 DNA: TGCGCCAGCAGCTGGGGACAGGAGACGACGCAGTATTTT
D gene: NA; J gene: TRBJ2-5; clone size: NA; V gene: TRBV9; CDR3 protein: CASSVLSGGETQYF; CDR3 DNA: TGTGCCAGCAGCGTACTATCGGGTGGAGAGACCCAGTACTTC
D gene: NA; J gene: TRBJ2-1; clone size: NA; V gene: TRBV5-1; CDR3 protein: CASSLEPNRYNEQFF; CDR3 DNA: TGCGCCAGCAGCTTGGAGCCTAACAGATACAATGAGCAGTTCTTC
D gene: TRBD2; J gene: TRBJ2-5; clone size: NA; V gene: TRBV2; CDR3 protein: CAGSGGYVETQYF; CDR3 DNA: TGTGCCGGGAGCGGGGGGTACGTGGAGACCCAGTACTTC
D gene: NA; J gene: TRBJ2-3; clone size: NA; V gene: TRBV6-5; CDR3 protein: CASSYSGVPSTDTQYF; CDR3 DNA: TGTGCCAGCAGTTATTCGGGGGTCCCTAGCACAGATACGCAGTATTTT
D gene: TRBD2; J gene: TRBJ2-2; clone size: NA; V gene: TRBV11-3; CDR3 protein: CASSFSGTSGVPGELFF; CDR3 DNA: TGTGCCAGCAGCTTTTCCGGGACTAGCGGGGTCCCCGGGGAGCTGTTTTTT
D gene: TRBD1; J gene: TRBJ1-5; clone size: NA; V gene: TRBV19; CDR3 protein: CASSLGQGGNQPQHF; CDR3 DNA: TGTGCCAGTAGTTTGGGACAGGGCGGGAATCAGCCCCAGCATTTT
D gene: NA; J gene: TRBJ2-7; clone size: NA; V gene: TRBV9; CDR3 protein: CASSVAGSYEQYF; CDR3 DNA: TGTGCCAGCAGCGTAGCGGGGTCCTACGAGCAGTACTTC
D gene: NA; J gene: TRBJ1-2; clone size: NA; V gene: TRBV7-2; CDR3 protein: CASSLDFGFSNYGYTF; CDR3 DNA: TGTGCCAGCAGCTTAGATTTCGGGTTCTCAAATTATGGCTACACCTTC
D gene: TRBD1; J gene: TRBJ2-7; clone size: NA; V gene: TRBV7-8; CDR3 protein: CASSLGQGAKKEQYF; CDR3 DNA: TGTGCCAGCAGTTTAGGACAGGGGGCAAAGAAGGAGCAGTACTTC
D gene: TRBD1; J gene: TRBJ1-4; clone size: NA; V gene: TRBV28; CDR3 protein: CASSPLGQKNEKLFF; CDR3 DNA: TGTGCCAGCAGTCCATTGGGACAGAAGAATGAAAAACTGTTTTTT
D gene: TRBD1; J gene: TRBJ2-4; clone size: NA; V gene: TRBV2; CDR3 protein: CASSRRQGVSNIQYF; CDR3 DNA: TGTGCCAGCAGTCGTAGACAGGGGGTATCAAACATTCAGTACTTC
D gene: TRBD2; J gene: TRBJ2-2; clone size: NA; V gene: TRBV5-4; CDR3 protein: CASAGGNTGELFF; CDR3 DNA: TGTGCCAGCGCGGGGGGGAACACCGGGGAGCTGTTTTTT
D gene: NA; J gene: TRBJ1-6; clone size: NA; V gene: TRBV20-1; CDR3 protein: CSARENGPLHF; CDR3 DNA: TGCAGTGCTAGAGAGAACGGACCCCTCCACTTT
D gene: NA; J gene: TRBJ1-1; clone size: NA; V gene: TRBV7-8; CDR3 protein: CASSPIGRGVSTEAFF; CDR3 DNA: TGTGCCAGCAGCCCGATTGGCCGGGGGGTTAGTACTGAAGCTTTCTTT